Presented here are 27 T cell receptor beta chains from one specimen sequenced in a study of blood T cell repertoires in COVID-19. Clones were read by immunoSEQ multiplex PCR, and TCRdb kept only the in-frame ones, dropping some. This table holds 140,000 or so clones, 80% to 85% found once. The source material was peripheral blood. All receptors come from a human donor in a cohort sampled during active COVID-19.

The chain's CDR3 is CASSFRMGGNNEQFF. DNA of the CDR3: TGTGCCAGCAGCTTTCGGATGGGAGGAAACAATGAGCAGTTCTTC. V and J are TRBV5-6 and TRBJ2-1; TRBD2 might be the D (6 bases). This CDR3 is built from 15 residues. Per germline, CDR1 SGHDT and CDR2 YYEEEE. The V gene lost 2 bases and the J gene lost 5 bases, with 14 bases spanning the gap.

The chain combines TRBV4-1 with TRBJ2-3; TRBD2 matches 10 bases. The CDR3 covers 17 residues. Germline V gives CDR1 MGHRA, CDR2 YSYEKL. Losses at the gene ends were 0 bases for V and 3 bases for J; bases not matched to a gene: 6. The CDR3: CASSQDTLAGVTDTQYF. The CDR3 DNA sequence: TGCGCCAGCAGCCAAGATACGCTAGCGGGAGTAACAGATACGCAGTATTTT.

V and J are TRBV19 and TRBJ2-5; D is possibly TRBD1 (5 bases). V was clipped by 3 bases and J by 5 bases, with 13 bases between them. This CDR3 contains 14 residues. Germline assignment: CDR1 LNHDA and CDR2 SQIVND (reference sequence). This CDR3 reads CASSIGQGGETQYF. The CDR3 DNA is TGTGCCAGTAGTATCGGCCAGGGTGGCGAGACCCAGTACTTC.

J is TRBJ2-1 and V is TRBV6-6; TRBD2 agrees at 9 bases. Germline values: CDR1 MNHNY, CDR2 SVGAGI (reference sequence). After removal of 5 bases from V and 6 bases from J, the junction contained 23 bases not matched to a gene. The CDR3 spans 20 residues. CDR3 sequence: CASSPRDPGLAFWAGNEQFF. The CDR3 nucleotides read TGTGCCAGCAGTCCCAGGGATCCGGGACTAGCCTTTTGGGCAGGCAATGAGCAGTTCTTC.

This clone came up a few times. This chain links TRBV7-3 with TRBJ1-2; weak D call: TRBD1 (6 bases). CDR3 size: 16 residues. Between the trimmed V and J ends, which lost 2 bases and 8 bases, there was a span of 21 bases. The germline V gene has CDR1 SGHTA and CDR2 FQGTGA. CDR3 nucleotide sequence: TGTGCCAGCAGCTTAGGCCCATGGCAGGGGAGTGTAGGCTACACCTTC. Translating gives CASSLGPWQGSVGYTF. Full variable domain (remainder filled in from reference TRBV7-3 and TRBJ1-2): GAGVSQTPSNKVTEKGKYVELRCDPISGHTALYWYRQSLGQGPEFLIYFQGTGAADDSGLPNDRFFAVRPEGSVSTLKIQRTERGDSAVYLCASSLGPWQGSVGYTFGSGTRLTVV.

This clone was recorded once. The genes are TRBV19 and TRBJ2-3, with 12 bases aligning to TRBD2. CDR3 length equals 15 residues. Germline V gene lookup returns CDR1 LNHDA and CDR2 SQIVND (reference sequence). V dropped 4 bases and J dropped 8; count of bases not matched to a gene: 7. The CDR3 nucleotides are TGTGCCAGTAGTACTACTAGCGGGAGGAGGTCTACGCAGTATTTT. Translating gives CASSTTSGRRSTQYF.

The chain employs TRBV6-2 or TRBV6-3 and TRBJ1-5; 8 nucleotides align to TRBD1. V lost 6 bases and J lost 5; bases outside the gene matches: 12. This CDR3 is 16 amino acids long. Germline V gene data show CDR1 as MNHEY and CDR2 as SVGEGT. The CDR3 sequence: CASSPYPRTGYQPQHF. The CDR3 DNA reads TGTGCCAGCAGCCCGTACCCCCGGACAGGGTATCAGCCCCAGCATTTT.

The rearrangement joins TRBV18 to TRBJ1-1; D might be TRBD1 (6 bases). The CDR3 spans 15 residues. Germline V CDR1 and CDR2: KGHSH, LQKENI. With 6 bases removed from V and 5 bases from J, the gap between germline ends came to 19 bases. The CDR3: CASSEIRGFGTEAFF. CDR3 sequence (DNA): TGTGCCAGCTCCGAGATCAGGGGCTTCGGGACTGAAGCTTTCTTT.

In DNA, the CDR3 is TGTGCCAGCAGTTTCCCAGGGCCGCGGAATTCACCCCTCCACTTT. Translation gives CASSFPGPRNSPLHF. The V call is TRBV28, the J call TRBJ1-6; D might be TRBD1 (5 bases). CDR3 length: 15 amino acids. V lost 3 bases and J 7 bases, leaving 13 bases between the germline ends. From germline, CDR1 is MDHEN and CDR2 SYDVKM.

J is TRBJ2-5 and V is TRBV5-1; TRBD1 agrees at 11 bases. CDR1 SGHRS and CDR2 YFSETQ come from the germline V gene. The CDR3 is 16 amino acids. J lost 4 bases, V lost 0 bases, and 5 bases had no gene match. The DNA for the CDR3 is TGCGCCAGCAGCTTGGGGACAGGGGGCCGGGGAGAGACCCAGTACTTC. Residues: CASSLGTGGRGETQYF.

By proportion, this clone is medium-sized. The rearrangement joins TRBV19 to TRBJ2-7; 9 bases align to TRBD2. Germline-derived CDR1 and CDR2 are LNHDA and SQIVND (reference sequence). V was clipped by 3 bases and J by 4 bases; unmatched bases: 7. The CDR3 totals 15 residues. The CDR3 bases are TGTGCCAGTAGTATTCGACTAGCGGTAACGTACGAGCAGTACTTC. It translates to CASSIRLAVTYEQYF.

V gene TRBV6-5 combines with J gene TRBJ1-5, with D possibly matching TRBD1 (5 bases). The ends were cut back, 6 bases at V and 0 bases at J, with 12 bases in the middle. The germline V gene has CDR1 MNHEY and CDR2 SVGAGI. The CDR3 loop spans 15 amino acids. CDR3 in amino acids: CASRPTGASNQPQHF. CDR3 sequence (DNA): TGTGCCAGCAGACCCACAGGAGCTAGCAATCAGCCCCAGCATTTT.

The chain uses TRBV18 and TRBJ2-7; perhaps TRBD2 as D (5 bases). Looked up from germline, CDR1 is KGHSH and CDR2 is LQKENI. The CDR3 is 15 amino acids. The germline V and J ends were trimmed by 2 bases and 1 base, with 12 bases remaining between them. The CDR3 here is CASSPGELRSYEQYF. For the CDR3, the DNA is TGTGCCAGCTCACCAGGGGAGCTGAGATCCTACGAGCAGTACTTC.

CDR3 sequence reads: CASSHPPDGWGLAGETYEQYF. CDR3 in DNA: TGTGCCAGCAGCCACCCACCGGACGGGTGGGGACTAGCGGGAGAGACCTACGAGCAGTACTTC. The chain joins TRBV28 to TRBJ2-7; 14 bases agree with TRBD2. Germline CDR1 reads MDHEN; CDR2 reads SYDVKM. The CDR3 is 21 amino acids. Germline trimming cut 6 bases from V and 2 bases from J; bases unmatched to any gene: 21.

V is TRBV9 and J is TRBJ2-3, with D possibly matching TRBD2 (6 bases). The CDR3 covers 14 residues. Germline values: CDR1 SGDLS, CDR2 YYNGEE. Trimming shortened V by 3 bases and J by 2 bases, and 10 bases separated the two germline ends. Here the CDR3 DNA reads TGTGCCAGCAGCGGGAGGGCCCTCACAGATACGCAGTATTTT. Its protein product is CASSGRALTDTQYF. The full variable domain, completed using reference TRBV9 and TRBJ2-3, is DSGVTQTPKHLITATGQRVTLRCSPRSGDLSVYWYQQSLDQGLQFLIQYYNGEERAKGNILERFSAQQFPDLHSELNLSSLELGDSALYFCASSGRALTDTQYFGPGTRLTVL.

V is TRBV5-4 and J is TRBJ1-4; 8 bases align to TRBD1. This CDR3 is built from 15 residues. CDR1 and CDR2 (germline): SGHNT, YYREEE (reference sequence). The J segment lost 7 bases and the V segment lost 4 bases, leaving 9 bases of the junction unmatched. CDR3 DNA sequence: TGTGCCAGCAGCGTAGACAGGGGAGTGGGTGAAAAACTGTTTTTT. Protein product: CASSVDRGVGEKLFF.

The CDR3 sequence: CASSFSVMNTEAFF. In nucleotides, the CDR3 is TGTGCCAGCAGCTTTTCAGTGATGAACACTGAAGCTTTCTTT. The J gene is TRBJ1-1, the V gene TRBV11-2, with D uncertain. The CDR3 sequence is 14 residues long. V gave up 3 bases and J gave up 0 bases, with 8 bases separating them. CDR1 is SGHAT, CDR2 FQNNGV, per germline.

This chain joins TRBV28 and TRBJ2-7, with D possibly being TRBD2 (7 bases). Between the trimmed V and J ends, which lost 3 bases and 5 bases, there was a span of 17 bases. The CDR3 runs to 15 residues. Germline CDR1 and CDR2: MDHEN and SYDVKM. This chain's CDR3 is CASSFVFAGANEQYF. The CDR3 DNA reads as TGTGCCAGCAGTTTCGTCTTTGCGGGGGCGAACGAGCAGTACTTC. Using reference TRBV28 and TRBJ2-7 for the parts outside the CDR3, the full variable domain is DVKVTQSSRYLVKRTGEKVFLECVQDMDHENMFWYRQDPGLGLRLIYFSYDVKMKEKGDIPEGYSVSREKKERFSLILESASTNQTSMYLCASSFVFAGANEQYFGPGTRLTVT.

V and J are TRBV10-2 and TRBJ2-3; D gene uncertain. The CDR3 covers 13 residues. Trimming stripped 4 bases from V and 1 base from J, with 6 bases between. CDR1 is WSHSY, CDR2 SAAADI, per germline. The CDR3 loop is CASSVQGTDTQYF. CDR3 bases: TGCGCCAGCAGTGTCCAGGGCACAGATACGCAGTATTTT.

V usage is TRBV10-3 and J usage is TRBJ2-5; no reliable D call. This CDR3 has 13 residues. CDR1 and CDR2 from the germline V gene are ENHRY and SYGVKD. Trimming removed 4 bases from V and 4 bases from J, with 10 bases in between. CDR3 region: CAISGPNRETQYF. The CDR3, as DNA: TGTGCCATCAGTGGGCCAAATCGAGAGACCCAGTACTTC.

CDR3 residues: CASSRRQGPSDGYTF. The CDR3 nucleotides are TGTGCCAGCAGCCGTCGACAGGGGCCGTCGGATGGCTACACCTTC. The chain couples TRBV6-2 or TRBV6-3 to TRBJ1-2; 8 nucleotides match TRBD1. The ends lost 6 bases at V and 6 bases at J; junction bases unmatched: 12. CDR3 length equals 15 residues. Germline V gene sequence: CDR1 MNHEY, CDR2 SVGEGT.

The V call is TRBV4-1, the J call TRBJ1-4; TRBD1 matches at 10 bases. Germline V gene data show CDR1 as MGHRA and CDR2 as YSYEKL. This CDR3 spans 15 amino acids. The trim removed 3 bases at V and 10 bases at J, leaving 8 bases unmatched. Written as DNA, the CDR3 is TGCGCCAGCAGCCAGGTGGGGACAGGGGCGGCAAAACTGTTTTTT. It codes for CASSQVGTGAAKLFF.

This chain joins TRBV7-2 and TRBJ2-3; 9 bases are a match to TRBD1. With 5 bases clipped from V and 3 bases from J, the junction kept 9 bases outside the gene matches. Germline CDR1 SGHTA, CDR2 FQGNSA. The CDR3 is 16 residues long. The CDR3 nucleotides are TGTGCCAGCAGCCACGGGACAGGGAGGCGTACAGATACGCAGTATTTT. Residues: CASSHGTGRRTDTQYF.

This chain links TRBV18 with TRBJ2-7; 8 bases agree with TRBD2. The J segment lost 2 bases and the V segment lost 4 bases, leaving 4 bases of the junction unmatched. This CDR3 has 14 residues. Germline V CDR1 and CDR2: KGHSH, LQKENI. CDR3 DNA: TGTGCCAGCTCACGGGCGGGAGGCCCCTACGAGCAGTACTTC. This gives the protein CASSRAGGPYEQYF.

The chain has TRBV23-1 and TRBJ2-5; unclear D gene. TRBV23-1 is given ORF status, its function remaining uncertain. The CDR3 loop spans 15 amino acids. The V end lost 3 bases, the J end lost 4 bases, and 15 bases lay between the germline ends. The CDR3 DNA is TGCGCCAGCAGTCAGAGGTGGCCAGTTTTAGAGACCCAGTACTTC. Residues: CASSQRWPVLETQYF.

Only a few counts were recorded for this clone. CDR3 nucleotides: TGTGCCAGCAGCCCTTCAGGGTACATTCAGTACTTC. Translated: CASSPSGYIQYF. The chain links TRBV14 to TRBJ2-4, with a weak D call TRBD1 (5 bases). CDR3 length equals 12 residues. CDR1 is SGHDN, CDR2 FVKESK, per germline. The V gene lost 4 bases and the J gene lost 8 bases, with 9 bases spanning the gap.

V and J are TRBV7-2 and TRBJ2-4; D is perhaps TRBD1 (5 bases). The V and J ends lost 3 bases and 3 bases respectively, with 9 bases between them. The CDR3 covers 14 residues. Germline values: CDR1 SGHTA, CDR2 FQGNSA. For the CDR3, the DNA is TGTGCCAGCAGCTTCTTAAGGGGCAAAAACATTCAGTACTTC. It yields the protein CASSFLRGKNIQYF.